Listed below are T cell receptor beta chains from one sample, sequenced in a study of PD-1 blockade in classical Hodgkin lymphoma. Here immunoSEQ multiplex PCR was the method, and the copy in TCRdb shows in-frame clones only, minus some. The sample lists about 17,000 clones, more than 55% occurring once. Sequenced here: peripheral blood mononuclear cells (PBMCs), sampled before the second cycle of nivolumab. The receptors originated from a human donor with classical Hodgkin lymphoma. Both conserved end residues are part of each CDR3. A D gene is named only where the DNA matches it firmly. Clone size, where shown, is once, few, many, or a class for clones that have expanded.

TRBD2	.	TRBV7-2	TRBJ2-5	TGTGCCAGCAGCTCGGGACTAGCGGTTCAAGAGACCCAGTACTTC	CASSSGLAVQETQYF
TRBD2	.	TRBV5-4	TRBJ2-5	TGTGCCAGCAGCTTCGAGGGACTAGCGAGACCCGGGGCCCAGTACTTC	CASSFEGLARPGAQYF
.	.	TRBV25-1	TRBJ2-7	TGTGCCAGCAGTGCCAGTGGAGGCTACGAGCAGTACTTC	CASSASGGYEQYF
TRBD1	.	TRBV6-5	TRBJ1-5	TGTGCCAGCAGCCAGCAGGGGGACCCGGCCCAGCATTTT	CASSQQGDPAQHF
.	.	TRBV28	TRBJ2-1	TGTGCCAGTGCCCTGGGGGGCGAGGATGAGCAGTTCTTC	CASALGGEDEQFF
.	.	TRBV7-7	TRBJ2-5	TGTGCTAGCAGCTTAGCGAGGGCAGAACAAGAGACCCAGTACTTC	CASSLARAEQETQYF
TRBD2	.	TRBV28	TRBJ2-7	TGTGCCAGCAGTTTATTGCCTAGCGGGAGGGAGCAGTACTTC	CASSLLPSGREQYF
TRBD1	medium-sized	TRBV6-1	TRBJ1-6	TGTGCCAGCAGTGATTTGACAGGGGGGGGTTCACCCCTCCACTTT	CASSDLTGGGSPLHF
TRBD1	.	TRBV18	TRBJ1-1	TGTGCCAGCTCACCACCGGGACAGGGGACTGAAGCTTTCTTT	CASSPPGQGTEAFF
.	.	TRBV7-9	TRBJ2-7	TGTGCCAGCAGCTTAACGTGGGGGGACTCTACCTACGAGCAGTACTTC	CASSLTWGDSTYEQYF